This note documents a single TCR beta chain sequence. Its antigen is unknown. The entry originates in a study of T cell responses to AZD1222 COVID-19 vaccine. Using immunoSEQ multiplex PCR, the repertoire was profiled, and TCRdb retains in-frame clones only, with some absent. Of more than 70,000 clones detected, around 93% appear once; the ten largest clones hold 25% to 30%. Findings of the study overall: Spike-specific TCR repertoires showed rising breadth and depth after two AZD1222 doses. Possibly, clonal diversity was underestimated; donors were largely white British and included more females. Spike-wide coverage was observed for vaccine-associated CD4 TCRs, with dominant responses at 160-218 and 743-854. Only a handful of people who got AZD1222 tested seropositive at baseline.

This CDR3 contains 15 residues. Trimming shortened V by 3 bases and J by 6 bases, and 15 bases separated the two germline ends. Germline assignment: CDR1 MNHEY and CDR2 SVGAGI. The sequencing here drew on peripheral blood, taken 28 days after the second AZD1222 dose. This sequence was found in an adult who received the AZD1222 COVID-19 vaccine. This chain links TRBV6-5 with TRBJ1-5; D ambiguous. CDR3 loop: CASSYLSKKTQPQHF. The CDR3 DNA sequence: TGTGCCAGCAGTTATTTGTCCAAGAAGACTCAGCCCCAGCATTTT.